This TCR beta chain stems from a study of T-cell reconstitution after alpha-beta-depleted transplantation in children. The table lists this clonotype with a few counts. No antigen is known for it. The V gene lost 0 bases and the J gene lost 0 bases, with 16 bases spanning the gap. The germline V gene encodes CDR1 SGHRS and CDR2 YFSETQ. This CDR3 spans 17 amino acids. Study-wide results and limits: The origin of alpha-beta T cells about two months after transplant was reportedly several hundred expanded graft clones.

The library targeted TCRbeta and was prepared with unique molecular identifiers. One entry per CDR3 protein results from TCRdb running MiXCR on the PCR reads. The sample carries about 980,000 distinct CDR3 sequences, around 30% recorded once. The sequences come from PBMCs, mostly from graft donor cells, collected 360 days after TCRalphabeta/CD19-depleted stem cell transplant. The TCR comes from a boy younger than two who had a stem cell transplant for SCID, so the T cells may come from the graft donor. V usage is TRBV5-1 and J usage is TRBJ2-7; maybe TRBD2 (5 bases). CDR3 amino acids: CASSLDSASRSSYEQYF. The CDR3 coding sequence is TGCGCCAGCAGCTTGGATTCGGCTAGCCGGAGCTCCTACGAGCAGTACTTC.